The clone carrying this T cell receptor beta chain occurred once. The antigen is undetermined. The sample comes from a study of cytomegalovirus exposure and HLA in healthy donors. Findings and caveats of the study: TCR beta chains numbering some 160 were designated cytomegalovirus-associated. An observed cluster of highly shared sequence variants was recorded as a likely sequencing artifact. A later analysis appeared to link common viral pathogens to several of the most significant clusters. Among donors in an Asian-associated ancestry cluster, a later analysis reportedly found fewer N-insertions than the approximately 670-donor mean.

This CDR3 has 16 residues. In germline, CDR1 is LNHDA, CDR2 SQIVND (reference sequence). The ends lost 4 bases at V and 8 bases at J; junction bases unmatched: 12. Primers: 60 Vbeta forward and 13 Jbeta reverse. Method: immunoSEQ multiplex PCR; TCRdb's copy keeps in-frame clones and lacks some. The sample has 200,000 to 250,000 clones; over 75% are singletons. The rearrangement uses TRBV19 and TRBJ1-4; 8 bases line up with TRBD1. The sequenced sample was PBMCs. The clonotype comes from a boy between 10 and 17 years old in good health and CMV-seronegative. The CDR3 DNA sequence: TGTGCCAGTAGTACGACCTACCGGGACAGGCACGAAAAACTGTTTTTT. The encoded protein is CASSTTYRDRHEKLFF.